Below, 23 T cell receptor beta chains from the same sample are listed, as sequenced in a study of Ad26.COV2.S vaccination and SARS-CoV-2 variants. Only in-frame clones appear in the TCRdb table, and some are missing; sequencing was by immunoSEQ multiplex PCR. The sample lists roughly 380,000 clones; roughly 84% were seen once. Treatment defined: some 19 received Ad26.COV2.S at low or high dose, single or two shots; 5 received placebo; per-sample allocation not given. Day 63 after the first vaccine or placebo injection was the time point for sampling. This sample comprised peripheral blood, obtained in a trial of Ad26.COV2.S vaccine versus placebo. These receptors originate from a person aged 18 to 65 who received the Ad26.COV2.S COVID-19 vaccine or a placebo.

As DNA, the CDR3 is TGCGCCAGCAGCCAGGGGACTAGCGGAACCTACGAGCAGTACTTC. It is translated as CASSQGTSGTYEQYF. This chain uses TRBV4-3 with TRBJ2-7; the match to TRBD2 covers 11 bases. Losses at the gene ends were 3 bases for V and 2 bases for J; bases not matched to a gene: 3. The V gene's germline CDR1 is LGHNA and CDR2 YSLEER. This CDR3 contains 15 residues.

This chain uses TRBV27 with TRBJ2-1; no reliable D call. This CDR3 comprises 16 residues. Trimming took 1 base from V and 0 from J, leaving 10 bases between them. CDR1 MNHEY and CDR2 SMNVEV come from the germline V gene (reference sequence). CDR3 loop: CASSLYAPSSYNEQFF. CDR3 DNA: TGTGCCAGCAGTTTATACGCCCCTAGCTCCTACAATGAGCAGTTCTTC.

The V gene is TRBV4-3, the J gene TRBJ2-7; D gene unclear. The CDR3 covers 13 residues. CDR1 and CDR2 from the germline V gene are LGHNA and YSLEER. V lost 0 bases, J lost 3 bases, and 6 bases lay in between. CDR3: CASSQDLLYEQYF. The CDR3 DNA reads TGCGCCAGCAGCCAAGACCTTCTCTACGAGCAGTACTTC.

V gene TRBV18 combines with J gene TRBJ2-7; D gene uncertain. Deletions cut 4 bases from V and 6 bases from J, with 10 bases between. Germline-derived CDR1 and CDR2 are KGHSH and LQKENI. The CDR3 extends over 12 amino acids. The CDR3 DNA reads TGTGCCAGCTCACTTCAGGCAGGCGAGCAGTACTTC. Its protein is CASSLQAGEQYF.

This clone was observed once. The chain links TRBV6-2 or TRBV6-3 to TRBJ2-2, with TRBD2 identical over 7 bases. V was clipped by 4 bases and J by 6 bases; unmatched bases: 14. CDR3 length equals 17 residues. From germline, CDR1 is MNHEY and CDR2 SVGEGT. The CDR3 here is CASSSTFLAAFPGELFF. The CDR3 DNA sequence: TGTGCCAGCAGTTCTACGTTCCTAGCGGCCTTCCCCGGGGAGCTGTTTTTT.

This chain uses TRBV28 with TRBJ1-2; no clear D. The germline V gene has CDR1 MDHEN and CDR2 SYDVKM. The V end was cut by 8 bases, the J end by 2 bases, with 15 bases between. The CDR3 covers 14 residues. DNA for the CDR3: TGTGCCAGCCGAACGTCACGGGAGAACTATGGCTACACCTTC. It specifies CASRTSRENYGYTF.

This clone has only one observation. The chain employs TRBV10-3 and TRBJ2-2, with TRBD2 matching over 9 bases. Germline CDR1 ENHRY, CDR2 SYGVKD. The trim removed 4 bases at V and 5 bases at J, leaving 5 bases unmatched. There are 15 residues in the CDR3. CDR3 residues: CAISGGGAGTGELFF. CDR3 bases: TGTGCCATCAGTGGCGGGGGGGCCGGGACCGGGGAGCTGTTTTTT.

This chain connects TRBV27 to TRBJ2-3; D gene unclear. CDR3 length: 16 residues. Germline loops: CDR1 MNHEY, CDR2 SMNVEV (reference sequence). The germline V and J ends were trimmed by 8 bases and 0 bases, with 18 bases remaining between them. The CDR3 spells CASAEGAQPSTDTQYF. The CDR3 DNA is TGTGCCAGCGCTGAAGGTGCTCAGCCTAGCACAGATACGCAGTATTTT.

The chain employs TRBV18 and TRBJ2-7; unclear D gene. Germline CDR1 and CDR2: KGHSH and LQKENI. CDR3 length equals 13 residues. Trimming shortened V by 4 bases and J by 2 bases, and 9 bases separated the two germline ends. The CDR3 loop reads CASSLAVAYEQYF. In DNA, the CDR3 is TGTGCCAGCTCACTGGCGGTGGCCTACGAGCAGTACTTC. Full variable domain (outside the CDR3, taken from reference TRBV18 and TRBJ2-7): NAGVMQNPRHLVRRRGQEARLRCSPMKGHSHVYWYRQLPEEGLKFMVYLQKENIIDESGMPKERFSAEFPKEGPSILRIQQVVRGDSAAYFCASSLAVAYEQYFGPGTRLTVT.

The genes are TRBV18 and TRBJ2-2; D is uncertain. In germline, CDR1 is KGHSH, CDR2 LQKENI. CDR3 length: 12 amino acids. V was trimmed by 0 bases and J by 13 bases, leaving 9 bases between them. The CDR3 sequence: CASSPPSGALFF. In DNA form, the CDR3 reads TGTGCCAGCTCACCACCGAGTGGAGCGCTGTTTTTT.

This clone turned up a few times. The rearrangement links TRBV7-9 to TRBJ2-3; D gene unclear. The CDR3 consists of 15 residues. Trimming pared 1 base from V and 4 bases from J, leaving 12 bases between. CDR1 SEHNR and CDR2 FQNEAQ come from the germline V gene (reference sequence). DNA of the CDR3: TGTGCCAGCAGCTTAGGCTTTCCCCCGGCAGATACGCAGTATTTT. Protein product: CASSLGFPPADTQYF.

J is TRBJ1-5 and V is TRBV7-8; weak D call: TRBD1 (6 bases). The germline V gene encodes CDR1 SGHVS and CDR2 FQNEAQ. V gave up 1 base and J gave up 4 bases, with 14 bases separating them. The CDR3 runs 16 residues. CDR3 sequence reads: CASSLGGRGLNQPQHF. The DNA for the CDR3 is TGTGCCAGCAGCTTAGGGGGTAGGGGGTTGAATCAGCCCCAGCATTTT. Full variable domain (outside the CDR3, taken from reference TRBV7-8 and TRBJ1-5): GAGVSQSPRYKVAKRGQDVALRCDPISGHVSLFWYQQALGQGPEFLTYFQNEAQLDKSGLPSDRFFAERPEGSVSTLKIQRTQQEDSAVYLCASSLGGRGLNQPQHFGDGTRLSIL.

The CDR3 here is CASSVGGTQEKLFF. For the CDR3, the DNA is TGTGCCAGCAGCGTTGGGGGGACACAAGAAAAACTGTTTTTT. V and J are TRBV7-9 and TRBJ1-4; a weak D match, TRBD1 (6 bases). This CDR3 has 14 amino acids. Germline V gene data show CDR1 as SEHNR and CDR2 as FQNEAQ (reference sequence). The V gene lost 5 bases and the J gene lost 8 bases, with 15 bases spanning the gap. The full variable domain, its missing parts supplied by reference TRBV7-9 and TRBJ1-4, is DTGVSQNPRHKITKRGQNVTFRCDPISEHNRLYWYRQTLGQGPEFLTYFQNEAQLEKSRLLSDRFSAERPKGSFSTLEIQRTEQGDSAMYLCASSVGGTQEKLFFGSGTQLSVL.

J is TRBJ1-2 and V is TRBV16; the D is unclear. CDR3 length equals 14 residues. Germline-derived CDR1 and CDR2 are KGHSY and FQNENV. The V end was cut by 2 bases, the J end by 4 bases, with 11 bases between. As DNA, the CDR3 is TGTGCCAGCAGCCAAAACCCGGGGTCCTATGGCTACACCTTC. It translates to CASSQNPGSYGYTF.

V usage is TRBV7-2 and J usage is TRBJ2-1; 7 nucleotides match TRBD2. The V gene's germline CDR1 is SGHTA and CDR2 FQGNSA. The CDR3 spans 13 residues. Trimming cost V 7 bases and J 4 bases; bases outside gene matches: 4. Here the CDR3 DNA reads TGTGCCAGCAAGGCTAGCGGTTACAATGAGCAGTTCTTC. Translated, it gives CASKASGYNEQFF.

The V and J genes are TRBV7-6 and TRBJ2-1; TRBD2 matches 8 bases. The CDR3 sequence is 15 residues long. The germline V gene has CDR1 SGHVS and CDR2 FNYEAQ. V lost 6 bases to trimming and J lost 1 base; unmatched junction nucleotides: 5. The CDR3 is CASRESSGSYNEQFF. In DNA, the CDR3 is TGTGCCAGCAGAGAGTCTAGCGGGTCCTACAATGAGCAGTTCTTC.

The chain combines TRBV10-3 with TRBJ1-2; D remains ambiguous. CDR1 is ENHRY and CDR2 is SYGVKD in the germline V gene. This CDR3 spans 11 amino acids. The ends were cut back, 0 bases at V and 8 bases at J, with 4 bases in the middle. The CDR3 here is CAISESRGYTF. Written as DNA, the CDR3 is TGTGCCATCAGTGAGTCGCGAGGCTACACCTTC.

J is TRBJ2-1 and V is TRBV6-2 or TRBV6-3; 8 positions agree with TRBD1. Germline values: CDR1 MNHEY, CDR2 SVGEGT. The CDR3 is 18 residues long. The J segment lost 6 bases and the V segment lost 1 base, leaving 14 bases of the junction unmatched. The CDR3 bases are TGTGCCAGCAGTTACTGGACAGGGTTTCTCAATTGGACCAATGAGCAGTTCTTC. Its translation is CASSYWTGFLNWTNEQFF.

The V and J genes are TRBV15 and TRBJ1-3; D unclear. Germline V lookup: CDR1 LNHNV, CDR2 YYDKDF (reference sequence). The CDR3 consists of 16 residues. The ends were cut back, 3 bases at V and 0 bases at J, with 12 bases in the middle. CDR3 nucleotide sequence: TGTGCCACCAGCAGTGGGGTAGGGCGCTCTGGAAACACCATATATTTT. This sequence encodes CATSSGVGRSGNTIYF. The variable domain in full, completed from reference TRBV15 and TRBJ1-3, reads DAMVIQNPRYQVTQFGKPVTLSCSQTLNHNVMYWYQQKSSQAPKLLFHYYDKDFNNEADTPDNFQSRRPNTSFCFLDIRSPGLGDTAMYLCATSSGVGRSGNTIYFGEGSWLTVV.

This chain joins TRBV5-6 and TRBJ2-1; 14 bases map to TRBD2. V shed 4 bases and J 7 bases; nucleotides not matched to a gene: 4. Germline V gives CDR1 SGHDT, CDR2 YYEEEE. The CDR3 is 15 residues long. The CDR3 reads CASSVTSGRENEQFF. The CDR3 DNA sequence: TGTGCCAGCAGCGTGACTAGCGGGAGGGAGAATGAGCAGTTCTTC.

The chain combines TRBV18 with TRBJ1-2; D is possibly TRBD1 (5 bases). The CDR3 has 17 residues. V was clipped by 5 bases and J by 6 bases, with 25 bases between them. Germline values: CDR1 KGHSH, CDR2 LQKENI. The CDR3 is CASSTQSSGDSENGYTF. CDR3 coding DNA: TGTGCCAGCTCAACTCAATCGTCTGGGGACTCGGAGAATGGCTACACCTTC.

In its sample, this clone was seen once. V and J are TRBV2 and TRBJ2-5, with D unclear. The ends were cut back, 2 bases at V and 5 bases at J, with 3 bases in the middle. This CDR3 spans 11 amino acids. Germline V gives CDR1 SNHLY, CDR2 FYNNEI. The CDR3 protein is CASSELETQYF. The DNA for the CDR3 is TGTGCCAGCAGTGAATTGGAGACCCAGTACTTC.

This chain connects TRBV5-4 to TRBJ2-1; 8 nucleotides line up with TRBD2. CDR1 is SGHNT, CDR2 YYREEE, per germline (reference sequence). The trim removed 0 bases at V and 4 bases at J, leaving 3 bases unmatched. The CDR3 extends over 15 amino acids. In DNA, the CDR3 is TGTGCCAGCAGCTTGGGGCTAGCGGGTTACAATGAGCAGTTCTTC. It yields the protein CASSLGLAGYNEQFF. The whole variable domain, remainder taken from reference TRBV5-4 and TRBJ2-1, is ETGVTQSPTHLIKTRGQQVTLRCSSQSGHNTVSWYQQALGQGPQFIFQYYREEENGRGNFPPRFSGLQFPNYSSELNVNALELDDSALYLCASSLGLAGYNEQFFGPGTRLTVL.